This is a list of T cell receptor beta chains from one sample in a study of T-cell reconstitution after alpha-beta-depleted transplantation in children. TCRdb fed the PCR reads into MiXCR, producing one record per CDR3 protein. This repertoire shows roughly 500,000 distinct CDR3 sequences, 15% to 20% found once; its top ten account for 3.3%. This material consisted of PBMCs from the stem cell graft donor, taken from the stem cell graft. Source of these receptors: a human donor who donated a stem cell graft to a child with acute lymphoblastic leukemia. CDR3s leave out the opening cysteine and the closing phenylalanine or tryptophan. For some rows the clone size is stated as once, few or many, or as a class when expanded; others skip it.

j_gene	v_gene	abundance	CDR3aa
TRBJ2-1	TRBV27	-	ASTWTSGRSNEQF
TRBJ1-5	TRBV9	-	ASSAHDRVNQPQH
TRBJ2-7	TRBV29-1	-	SGQGPYEQY
TRBJ2-7	TRBV3-1	-	ASSQGGGGIYEQY
TRBJ2-7	TRBV7-9	-	ASSTPGQSYEQY
TRBJ2-1	TRBV7-1	few	ASSSYRDWSSYNEQF
TRBJ2-1	TRBV30	-	AWARQSGQF
TRBJ2-7	TRBV27	-	ASRGSGGTRSYEQY
TRBJ2-3	TRBV21-1	few	ASSKPSTSGGTDTQY
TRBJ1-5	TRBV20-1	-	CARDVRGPHVQPQH
TRBJ2-7	TRBV6-5	-	ASSFTAGSEQY
TRBJ2-1	TRBV30	few	AWRTGTANEQF
TRBJ2-1	TRBV12-3/TRBV12-4	-	ASSYGGGYEQF
TRBJ2-2	TRBV4-1	few	ASSQFRQGRTGELF
TRBJ2-1	TRBV9	few	ASSVRSAEQF
TRBJ2-1	TRBV12-3/TRBV12-4	few	ASSLGDRGHEQF
TRBJ2-1	TRBV19	-	ASSPDIWGTNNEQF
TRBJ2-7	TRBV7-9	few	ASSFSGLAGS
TRBJ2-1	TRBV11-2	few	ASSLDRGTNEQF
TRBJ2-5	TRBV12-3/TRBV12-4	few	ASTPTGVETQY
TRBJ1-2	TRBV7-9	few	ASSPPRRQDGYT
TRBJ2-1	TRBV15	many	ATSREGSSYNEQF
TRBJ2-7	TRBV29-1	few	SVVLGDSPYEQY
TRBJ2-7	TRBV18	few	ASSQGGDGIVFYEQY
TRBJ2-7	TRBV7-2	-	ASSWSGQGAYEQY
TRBJ1-2	TRBV4-1	few	ASSQGPGGDYGYT
TRBJ2-2	TRBV19	-	ASTPPGGRGSSGELF
TRBJ2-1	TRBV7-9	few	ASSLPDHNYNEQF
TRBJ2-1	TRBV29-1	-	SVDDGGSNEQF
TRBJ1-1	TRBV9	few	ASSSGQGVNTEAF
TRBJ2-7	TRBV27	-	ASSTNRAGEQY
TRBJ2-5	TRBV12-3/TRBV12-4	few	ASSPWQGETQY
TRBJ2-1	TRBV5-6	few	ASSIRLLAGASYNEQF
TRBJ2-1	TRBV24-1	-	ATSDYGTGQGVEQF
TRBJ1-2	TRBV6-5	-	ASSLGRPAYGYT
TRBJ1-1	TRBV20-1	-	SARNQGGQNTEAF
TRBJ2-7	TRBV27	-	ASARTGAYEQY
TRBJ2-5	TRBV7-9	-	ASSLEGHQETQY
TRBJ2-1	TRBV29-1	-	SVDKGREQF
TRBJ2-5	TRBV29-1	-	SVEDRGRPQY
TRBJ2-1	TRBV19	few	ASSILATSYNEQF
TRBJ2-5	TRBV10-3	-	AIKPSGRDQETQY